This entry describes one TCR beta chain. The antigen it recognizes is unknown. No per-base quality is available; no much larger clone lies one base away. These data come from a study of cytomegalovirus exposure and HLA in healthy donors (dated by TCRdb to between 2016 and 2019). With respect to the entire study: An earlier analysis of approximately 640 of the donors reported 250 to 300 Gb of sequence data and 117 million unique TCR beta sequences from 150 million to 200 million T cells. An early release covering just under 650 HLA-typed donors comprised 300 to 350 gigabases of sequencing data and roughly 85 million unique TCR sequences. The genetic ancestry cluster associated with self-reported Caucasian donors included over 80% of the 398 genotyped donors. The aim of the study was to test whether cataloging public T cell receptors could identify signatures of past pathogen exposure. The study used immunosequencing to profile the T cell repertoires of 666 subjects and linked those repertoires to cytomegalovirus serostatus. In addition to the first cohort of 666 subjects, a separate validation cohort of approximately 130 different subjects was used. To predict cytomegalovirus infection status, the study brought together high-throughput TCR immunosequencing, statistical association of individual TCRs with disease status, and machine learning. A later analysis re-examined previously published TCR beta repertoires from hundreds of donors and added high-resolution HLA genotyping to investigate patterns of TCR occurrence. Rather than drawing on any new phenotypic data, the later analysis identified candidate immune exposures from TCR beta sequences and the way those sequences occurred across donors. To decide whether each TCR beta V gene segment behaved as functional or pseudogenic, an earlier analysis of fewer than 750 of the donors relied on high-throughput TCR beta sequencing. Donor age, sex, ethnicity and CMV serostatus were compiled together with the repertoire data. In a later genetic analysis, genome-wide SNP genotypes for about 55% of the 666 donors were used, and that subset was treated as a discovery cohort. Every discovery cohort repertoire had been produced on one sequencing platform. HLA typing included class I and class II loci at four-digit resolution. The number of donors typed differed by locus, with roughly 629-640 for A, B, C, DRB1 and DQB1, more than 500 for DQA1, under 610 for DPA1, and over 400 for DPB1. Roughly 5 DR-DQ haplotypes were handled as single units for association and clustering because linkage in the cohort was strong. Among 300 to 500 genotyped donors of the cohort, an average of roughly 230,000 unique TCR beta nucleotide sequences was sequenced per donor, of which about 20% were non-productive.

V loses 2 bases, J loses 7 bases, and the germline ends lie 11 bases apart. From its cysteine to its phenylalanine, the CDR3 spans 14 amino acids. Only the CDR3 portion is preserved as DNA: 42 bases, with reading frame beginning at the first base. From a lookup of the germline V gene (reference sequence), CDR1 and CDR2 are WNHNN and SYGVQD. The library was prepared using the immunoSEQ multiplex PCR assay. A mixture of 60 forward primers for TCR Vbeta segments and 13 reverse primers for TCR Jbeta segments was used in the multiplex PCR. Amplification of the CDR3 region of rearranged TCR beta genes was performed with a multiplex PCR assay on genomic DNA. The Illumina HiSeq System was used to sequence the amplified TCR beta libraries as 87-base-pair reads. On the study's bioinformatics: Across the roughly 640 repertoires, a later analysis counted 78 million or so unique TCR beta chains, 9 million to 14 million of which were shared by at least two donors. Raw reads were error-corrected and collapsed into unique sequences by a nearest-neighbor algorithm in which closely related sequences were merged to remove PCR and sequencing errors. To assign V, D and J gene segments, CDR3 sequences were aligned to IMGT reference sequences. Each retained sequence needed at least a six-nucleotide match to both a V gene segment and a J gene segment. Rearrangements were called productive when the CDR3 lacked stop codons and stayed in frame with V and J; all others were non-productive. CDR3 was defined by IMGT convention, running from the second conserved V-encoded cysteine to the conserved J-encoded phenylalanine. Sequences without an unambiguous match to a single V gene segment were excluded from the earlier analysis of approximately 560 of the donors. In an earlier analysis of 587 of the donors, V segments were called functional above 56.7% productive rearrangements and were called segregating when the between-donor standard deviation exceeded 5%. A statistical classification framework was developed to diagnose cytomegalovirus status using the catalog of TCR beta chain sequences. In a later analysis, TCR nucleotide sequences were compared against IMGT/GENE-DB human TR gene sequences so that V and J genes could be assigned. A later analysis assigned CDR3 sequences and most-parsimonious VDJ recombination scenarios with the TCRdist pipeline. In a later analysis, each TCR beta chain was defined by its CDR3 amino acid sequence together with its V-gene family, and reads without a unique V-gene family were excluded. In a later analysis, fewer than 600 highly shared, low-generation-probability nucleotide sequences were removed to address suspected cross-contamination and a sequencing artifact. In a later analysis, a clonal expansion index was calculated for each public chain from normalized within-repertoire ranks of inferred template counts. In a later analysis, generation probabilities were computed with a VDJ recombination model fitted to out-of-frame rearrangements, and the resulting probabilities were checked against IGoR. Hypergeometric tests were used in a later analysis to score TCR-TCR, TCR-HLA and TCR-CMV co-occurrence, with a repertoire-size bias correction applied to the TCR pairs. In a later analysis, false discovery rates were estimated by permuting HLA or CMV assignments 20 times. In a later analysis, co-occurring TCRs were grouped using DBSCAN, and TCRdist sequence similarity was added for clustering within HLA-allele-positive subsets. Co-occurrence clustering excluded repertoires with fewer than 30,000 or more than 120,000 public chains, plus five with anomalous nucleotide sharing. Held by TCRdb, this immuneACCESS table contains in-frame sequences only and omits some clones. Under half of the omission traces to an unresolved V gene where checked; the cause of the rest is unknown. That table supplies the V and J calls and clone size; D and trimming were determined from the DNA. The sample contains approximately 59,000 clones, over 50% of them found a single time. The top ten hold roughly 3.1% of the sample.

General findings and caveats noted by the study authors: While some public TCRs were present in many individuals, most TCR sequences turned up only very rarely across donors. Compared with equally common non-associated chains, HLA-associated TCR beta chains in a later analysis were more clonally expanded and had lower generation probabilities. Correlated functional status among segregating V segments might reflect linkage disequilibrium, but an unknown experimental factor could not be ruled out. According to the authors, the approach could potentially be generalized to other disease states and immunological phenotypes. The study listed 150 to 200 TCR beta chains as associated with cytomegalovirus. Because HLA typing was missing for some donors at each locus, association tests included only the typed subset. Immune exposure information for the cohort was limited to CMV serostatus. Presence/absence analyses assumed roughly uniform sequencing depth across donors, an assumption that may not hold. In this cohort, only TCR beta chains were sequenced, and detectable features were limited by the absence of alpha or paired-chain data. A later analysis found that TCR association rates varied across HLA loci, with DRB1 alleles showing the most associated TCRs and HLA-C alleles the fewest. In a later analysis, several top co-occurrence clusters were reported to appear linked to parvovirus B19, influenza, CMV and Epstein-Barr virus. Because the 87-base-pair reads could not distinguish some IMGT-functional V segments, including TRBV6-2 and TRBV6-3, those segments were excluded. A further reported finding was that TCR beta sequences accurately predicted the HLA-A and HLA-B alleles for most subjects in the first cohort. The classifier was reported to diagnose cytomegalovirus status with high specificity and sensitivity in both the original and validation cohorts. Fewer than 20 rarely observed V segments, including chromosome 9 orphons, were excluded from the earlier analysis of about 500 of the donors because counts were too low. Three of the identified cytomegalovirus-associated TCR beta chains were confirmed in vitro to be specific for cytomegalovirus antigens. In a later genetic analysis, fewer N-insertions in productive TCRs were reported among donors in an Asian-associated ancestry cluster than the roughly 700-donor mean. When HLA alleles, especially DR and DQ, strongly co-occurred, attributing TCR associations to individual alleles was difficult. In an earlier analysis of 587 of the donors, most TCR beta V segments were observed in productive rearrangements about 90% or about 30% of the time, broadly matching IMGT annotations. At a false discovery rate of 0.05, a later analysis linked roughly 17,000 TCR beta sequences to specific HLA alleles. A cluster of highly shared sequence variants was judged likely to be a technical artifact of the sequencing pipeline. According to a later analysis, most CMV-associated TCR beta chains appeared to be HLA-restricted, and the HLA associations seemed to be driven largely by CMV exposure. V-gene and J-gene trimming of TCR beta chains was associated with a missense DCLRE1C variant in a later genetic analysis, and the association was replicated in an independent cohort.

The cohort consisted of hundreds of healthy bone marrow donors. Cohort members were all nominally healthy when sampled, although unrecorded immune exposures were likely present. The donor was CMV seronegative and belonged to the group of around 350 seronegative cohort members. A peripheral blood sample was provided by each donor, and peripheral blood mononuclear cells were used for TCR beta sequencing. The Qiagen DNeasy Blood Extraction Kit was used to extract genomic DNA from the blood cell samples. The chain uses TRBV10-1 and TRBJ1-4; matching of 5 bases hints at TRBD1 as the D gene. The receptor comes from a man aged 25-40 years in good health and CMV-seronegative. The sequenced material came from PBMCs. The DNA sequence reads TGCGCCAGCAGTGAGAACGGGGGGACTGAAAAACTGTTTTTT. This gives the protein CASSENGGTEKLFF.